The 15 T cell receptor beta chains presented below share a single source sample, sequenced in a study of blood T cell repertoires in COVID-19. Method: immunoSEQ multiplex PCR; TCRdb's copy keeps in-frame clones and lacks some. The top ten hold 10% to 15% of the sample, which has under 70,000 clones, around 84% seen once. Specimen: peripheral blood. These receptors originate from a woman of 80 years or more with acute or convalescent COVID-19.

V usage is TRBV3-1 (or the pseudogene TRBV3-2) and J usage is TRBJ1-2, with D uncertain. The germline V gene encodes CDR1 LGHDT and CDR2 YNNKEL (reference sequence). CDR3 length equals 15 residues. V was shortened by 0 bases and J by 0 bases, with 8 bases between the two germline ends. The CDR3 loop is CASSQETGTNYGYTF. CDR3 in DNA: TGTGCCAGCAGCCAAGAAACGGGGACTAACTATGGCTACACCTTC.

This chain connects TRBV11-3 to TRBJ1-1, with D possibly matching TRBD1 (5 bases). V shed 3 bases and J shed 1 base, with 6 bases lying between them. The V gene's germline CDR1 is SGHNT and CDR2 YENEEA. This CDR3 is built from 13 residues. This CDR3 is CASSFGGNTEAFF. CDR3 in DNA: TGTGCCAGCAGCTTCGGGGGGAACACTGAAGCTTTCTTT.

In regard to this clone: No DNA is shown, since the ends of the CDR3 on it are uncertain; the CDR3 is the one TCRdb lists. The chain couples TRBV21-1 to TRBJ2-7; the table names TRBD2, a call not compared with the DNA. TRBV21-1 is reported as a pseudogene. The CDR3 has 17 residues if both end residues are counted. The CDR3 protein is CASSKKVGGGTSYEQYF.

The rearrangement joins TRBV7-6 to TRBJ1-2; 8 bases align to TRBD1. V dropped 1 base and J dropped 8; count of bases not matched to a gene: 6. The V gene's germline CDR1 is SGHVS and CDR2 FNYEAQ. This CDR3 contains 14 residues. The CDR3 nucleotides are TGTGCCAGCAGCTTAGAAGTGGGGACAGGAGGCTACACCTTC. It yields the protein CASSLEVGTGGYTF. Filled out from reference TRBV7-6 and TRBJ1-2, the complete variable domain reads GAGVSQSPRYKVTKRGQDVALRCDPISGHVSLYWYRQALGQGPEFLTYFNYEAQQDKSGLPNDRFSAERPEGSISTLTIQRTEQRDSAMYRCASSLEVGTGGYTFGSGTRLTVV.

This clone was detected only once. This chain links TRBV2 with TRBJ2-5, with 8 bases lining up with TRBD1. This CDR3 comprises 15 residues. The germline gives CDR1 SNHLY, CDR2 FYNNEI. V shed 4 bases, J shed 0 bases, and the junction held 4 bases outside the gene matches. The CDR3 DNA follows: TGTGCCAGCAGTGGGACAGGGCTTTACCAAGAGACCCAGTACTTC. Protein product: CASSGTGLYQETQYF.

The chain joins TRBV12-3 or TRBV12-4 to TRBJ2-7; weak D call: TRBD1 (5 bases). Trimming removed 6 bases at V and 2 bases at J, with 11 bases between. This CDR3 has 13 amino acids. CDR3 nucleotides: TGTGCCAGCAGCCCCGACAGTGCCTACGAGCAGTACTTC. Protein: CASSPDSAYEQYF.

This sequence joins TRBV11-2 and TRBJ2-1, with 9 bases that match TRBD2. The junction had 3 bases not matched to a gene; V was cut back by 1 base and J by 5 bases. Germline values: CDR1 SGHAT, CDR2 FQNNGV. The CDR3 is 15 amino acids. DNA of the CDR3: TGTGCCAGCAGCTTAGTCGCGGGGGGGAACAATGAGCAGTTCTTC. Encoded protein: CASSLVAGGNNEQFF.

As DNA, the CDR3 is TGTGCCAGCAGGCAGGGGATCTATGGCTACACCTTC. It encodes CASRQGIYGYTF. This chain uses TRBV2 with TRBJ1-2; D is perhaps TRBD1 (6 bases). CDR1 SNHLY and CDR2 FYNNEI come from the germline V gene. The CDR3 covers 12 residues. V lost 6 bases, J lost 4 bases, and 9 bases lay in between.

This chain uses TRBV5-1 with TRBJ1-6, with TRBD1 identical over 9 bases. The length of the CDR3 is 15 residues. Germline-derived CDR1 and CDR2 are SGHRS and YFSETQ. With V trimmed by 4 bases and J by 10 bases, 9 bases remained unmatched. The CDR3 region is CASSTGDRAESPLHF. The CDR3 DNA follows: TGCGCCAGCAGCACAGGGGACAGGGCAGAATCACCCCTCCACTTT. Filled out from reference TRBV5-1 and TRBJ1-6, the complete variable domain reads KAGVTQTPRYLIKTRGQQVTLSCSPISGHRSVSWYQQTPGQGLQFLFEYFSETQRNKGNFPGRFSGRQFSNSRSEMNVSTLELGDSALYLCASSTGDRAESPLHFGNGTRLTVT.

CDR3 sequence (DNA): TGTGCCAGCAAGGGACAGACCGTCAACTATGGCTACACCTTC. Translated: CASKGQTVNYGYTF. This rearrangement joins TRBV2 to TRBJ1-2; 7 bases line up with TRBD1. The CDR3 covers 14 residues. J lost 2 bases, V lost 7 bases, and 7 bases had no gene match. Germline V CDR1 and CDR2: SNHLY, FYNNEI.

V is TRBV5-6 and J is TRBJ1-1; D is ambiguous. The V and J ends lost 7 bases and 3 bases respectively, with 16 bases between them. Germline loops: CDR1 SGHDT, CDR2 YYEEEE. The CDR3 loop spans 14 amino acids. The CDR3 nucleotides are TGTGCCAGCGGGTTTGCGGGTCGGGACACTGAAGCTTTCTTT. Translation gives CASGFAGRDTEAFF.

CDR3 in DNA: TGTGCCAGCAGCGCCTCACTCCAAGGGAGGGATACGCAGTATTTT. This gives the protein CASSASLQGRDTQYF. The V and J genes are TRBV9 and TRBJ2-3; D may be TRBD2 (6 bases). V gave up 3 bases and J gave up 6 bases, with 17 bases separating them. The germline gives CDR1 SGDLS, CDR2 YYNGEE. The length of the CDR3 is 15 residues.

V is TRBV5-1 and J is TRBJ1-3; D call uncertain. Germline CDR1 is SGHRS and CDR2 is YFSETQ. The CDR3 has 13 residues. The ends were cut back, 6 bases at V and 0 bases at J, with 7 bases in the middle. The CDR3 nucleotides are TGCGCCAGCACCGACACCTCTGGAAACACCATATATTTT. Translating gives CASTDTSGNTIYF.

This chain connects TRBV5-1 to TRBJ2-1; 8 bases fit TRBD2. V gave up 0 bases and J gave up 8 bases; unmatched junction bases: 13. CDR1 and CDR2 from the germline V gene are SGHRS and YFSETQ. The CDR3 is 17 residues long. DNA for the CDR3: TGCGCCAGCAGCTTGGGCCCTGGGGCGGGGGGAGGAGATGAGCAGTTCTTC. Its translation is CASSLGPGAGGGDEQFF.

The chain links TRBV5-1 to TRBJ2-1, with 12 bases lining up with TRBD2. Losses at the gene ends were 3 bases for V and 7 bases for J; bases not matched to a gene: 8. Germline loops: CDR1 SGHRS, CDR2 YFSETQ. The CDR3 is 16 residues long. This CDR3 is CASSSASGGARNEQFF. For the CDR3, the DNA is TGCGCCAGCAGCTCAGCTAGCGGGGGGGCGCGTAATGAGCAGTTCTTC.